Below, one TCR beta chain is given with its context. This sample is drawn from a study of blood T cell repertoires in COVID-19. Across the whole study: Samples came from the United States, Italy and Spain, spanning acute and convalescent COVID-19.

CDR1 is SGHRS, CDR2 YFSETQ, per germline. This CDR3 comprises 15 residues. V was clipped by 4 bases and J by 6 bases; unmatched bases: 9. Researchers sorted participants into cohorts using their self-reported clinical history. The authors' processing: Amplified reference gene primers provided the basis for estimating nucleated cell counts. Repertoires were generated with immunoSEQ multiplex PCR, while TCRdb's copy carries only in-frame clones and drops some. Clone size and V and J calls were adopted from that table, with D and trimming inferred from the DNA. The sample lists 170,000 or so clones, 88% occurring once.

Specimen: PBMCs or T cells enriched from blood (not recorded which). This clonotype was sampled from a woman aged 18-29 years who had recovered from COVID-19. The chain couples TRBV5-1 to TRBJ1-4, with 7 bases aligning to TRBD1. DNA for the CDR3: TGCGCCAGCAGCGGTACAGGGGCCAAGGATGAAAAACTGTTTTTT. This sequence encodes CASSGTGAKDEKLFF.